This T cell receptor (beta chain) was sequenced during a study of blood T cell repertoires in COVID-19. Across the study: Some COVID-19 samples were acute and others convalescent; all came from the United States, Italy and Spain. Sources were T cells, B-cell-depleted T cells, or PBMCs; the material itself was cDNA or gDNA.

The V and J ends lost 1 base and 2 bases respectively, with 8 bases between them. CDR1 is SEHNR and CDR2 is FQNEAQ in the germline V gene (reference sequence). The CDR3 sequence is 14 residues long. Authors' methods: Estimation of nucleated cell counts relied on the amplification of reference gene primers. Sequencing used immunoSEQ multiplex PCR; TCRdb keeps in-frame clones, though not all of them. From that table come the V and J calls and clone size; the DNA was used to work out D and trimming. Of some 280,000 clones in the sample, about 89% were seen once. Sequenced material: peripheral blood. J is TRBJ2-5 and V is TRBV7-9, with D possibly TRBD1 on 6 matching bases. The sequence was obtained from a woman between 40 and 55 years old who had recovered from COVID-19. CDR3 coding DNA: TGTGCCAGCAGCTTAGATCAGGGGCAAGAGACCCAGTACTTC. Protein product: CASSLDQGQETQYF.